Included here is one T cell receptor (beta chain) sequence, with context. What it binds is not known. The sample comes from a study of beta chain features in type 1 diabetes. Expressed TCRB transcripts were sequenced, since all the RNA that had been isolated was reverse transcribed. Sequencing was performed with immunoSEQ multiplex PCR; in TCRdb, only in-frame clones are kept and a portion is missing. The sample contains about 470,000 clones, around 28% of which appear only once. Study observations and caveats: Overrepresentation of cells with high TCR expression could result from cDNA sequencing.

Trimming removed 4 bases at V and 3 bases at J, with 12 bases between. The CDR3 covers 14 residues. Looked up from germline, CDR1 is MGHDK and CDR2 is SYGVNS. Cells sorted by CD45RO/CCR7/CD25/CD127/CD95/CD27 comprised CD4+ naive, central memory, regulatory and stem cell-like memory cells. This sequence originates from a man between 18 and 29 years old in good health. The chain links TRBV25-1 to TRBJ1-1; D unresolved. Sequencing was done on a sample of naive CD4+ T cells from blood. CDR3 sequence (DNA): TGTGCCAGCAGTGGGGAGTCATGGGACACTGAAGCTTTCTTT. As protein: CASSGESWDTEAFF.